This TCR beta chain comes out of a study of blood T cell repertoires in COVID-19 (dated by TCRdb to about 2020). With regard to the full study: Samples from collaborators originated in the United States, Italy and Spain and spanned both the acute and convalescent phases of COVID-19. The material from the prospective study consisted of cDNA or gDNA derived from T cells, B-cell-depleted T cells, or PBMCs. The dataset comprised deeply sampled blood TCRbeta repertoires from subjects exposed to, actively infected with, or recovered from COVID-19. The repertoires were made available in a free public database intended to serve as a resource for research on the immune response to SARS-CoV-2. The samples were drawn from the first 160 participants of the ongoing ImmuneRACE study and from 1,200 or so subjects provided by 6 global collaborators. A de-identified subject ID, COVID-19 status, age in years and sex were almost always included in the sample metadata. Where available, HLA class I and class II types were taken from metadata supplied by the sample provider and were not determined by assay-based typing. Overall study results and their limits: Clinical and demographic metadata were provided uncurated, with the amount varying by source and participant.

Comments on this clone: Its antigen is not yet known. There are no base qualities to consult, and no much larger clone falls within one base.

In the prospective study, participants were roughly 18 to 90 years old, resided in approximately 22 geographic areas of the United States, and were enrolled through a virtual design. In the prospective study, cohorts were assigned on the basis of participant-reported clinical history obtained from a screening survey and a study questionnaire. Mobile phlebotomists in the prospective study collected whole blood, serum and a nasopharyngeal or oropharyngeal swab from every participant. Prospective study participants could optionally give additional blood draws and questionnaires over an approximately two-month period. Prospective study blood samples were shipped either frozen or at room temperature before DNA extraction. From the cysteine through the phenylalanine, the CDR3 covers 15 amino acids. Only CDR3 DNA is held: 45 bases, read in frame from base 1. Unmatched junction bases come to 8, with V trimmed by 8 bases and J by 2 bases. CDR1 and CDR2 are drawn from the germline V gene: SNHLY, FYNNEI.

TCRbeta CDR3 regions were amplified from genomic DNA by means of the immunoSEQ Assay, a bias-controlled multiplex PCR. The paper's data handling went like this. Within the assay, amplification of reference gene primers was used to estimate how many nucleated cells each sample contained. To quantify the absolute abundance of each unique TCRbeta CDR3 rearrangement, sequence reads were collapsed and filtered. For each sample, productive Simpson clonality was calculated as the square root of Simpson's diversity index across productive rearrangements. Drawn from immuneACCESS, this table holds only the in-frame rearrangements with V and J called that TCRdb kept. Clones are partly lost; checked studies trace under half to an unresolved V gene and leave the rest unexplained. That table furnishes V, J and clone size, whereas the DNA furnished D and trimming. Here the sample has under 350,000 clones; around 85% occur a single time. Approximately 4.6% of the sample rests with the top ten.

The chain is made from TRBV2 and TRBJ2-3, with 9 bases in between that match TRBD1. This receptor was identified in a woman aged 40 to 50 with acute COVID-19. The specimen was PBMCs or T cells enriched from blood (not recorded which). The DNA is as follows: TGTGCCAGCGTTCCGGACAGGGGCCCCACAGATACGCAGTATTTT. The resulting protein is CASVPDRGPTDTQYF.